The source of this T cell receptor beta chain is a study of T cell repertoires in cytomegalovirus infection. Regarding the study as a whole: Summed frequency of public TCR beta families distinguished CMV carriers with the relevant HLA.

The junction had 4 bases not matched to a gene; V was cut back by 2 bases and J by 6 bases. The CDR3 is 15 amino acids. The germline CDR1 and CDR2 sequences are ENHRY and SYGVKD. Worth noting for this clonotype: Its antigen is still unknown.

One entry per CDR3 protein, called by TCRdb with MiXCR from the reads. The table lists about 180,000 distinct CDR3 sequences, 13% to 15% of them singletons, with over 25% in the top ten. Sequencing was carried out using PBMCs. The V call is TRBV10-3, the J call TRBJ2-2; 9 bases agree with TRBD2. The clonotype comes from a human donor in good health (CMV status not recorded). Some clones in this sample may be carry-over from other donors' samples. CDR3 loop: CAISEVSGRSGELFF. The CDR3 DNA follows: TGTGCCATCAGTGAGGTCAGCGGGAGGTCCGGGGAGCTGTTTTTT.